This T cell receptor (beta chain) was captured in a study of blood T cell repertoires in COVID-19. The wider study: Some COVID-19 samples were acute and others convalescent; all came from the United States, Italy and Spain. Sample material is recorded as cDNA or gDNA derived from T cells, B-cell-depleted T cells, or PBMCs.

The CDR3 loop spans 14 amino acids. Germline lookup yields CDR1 MGHRA and CDR2 YSYEKL. Trimming removed 0 bases at V and 6 bases at J, with 12 bases between. Original handling: Amplification with reference gene primers provided the estimates of nucleated cell counts. TCRdb keeps only in-frame clones here, not all; method: immunoSEQ multiplex PCR. From that table come the V and J calls and clone size; the DNA was used to work out D and trimming. The sample holds some 300,000 clones; around four fifths are singletons and the top ten take around 4%. The source is a woman between 50 and 59 years old with active or convalescent COVID-19. The material sequenced was peripheral blood. The rearrangement uses TRBV4-1 and TRBJ2-7; D is unresolved. The CDR3 here is CASSQETPASEQYF. CDR3 nucleotides: TGCGCCAGCAGCCAAGAGACTCCGGCATCCGAGCAGTACTTC.